The clone carrying this T cell receptor (beta chain) came up once. The data were produced by immunoSEQ multiplex PCR, yet TCRdb's version contains in-frame clones alone and is incomplete. The table includes about 89,000 clones, approximately 96% detected once. The data belong to a study of technical replicates of blood from a handful of donors. The CDR3 is 15 amino acids. With V trimmed by 8 bases and J by 6 bases, 13 bases remained unmatched. Germline CDR1 reads MDHEN; CDR2 reads SYDVKM. The TCR was taken from a human donor in good health. The chain joins TRBV28 to TRBJ2-1; 7 nucleotides match TRBD2. What was sequenced was T cells isolated from PBMCs. The CDR3: CASLQTSPSTNEQFF. CDR3 nucleotides: TGTGCCAGCCTGCAGACTAGCCCCTCTACCAATGAGCAGTTCTTC.